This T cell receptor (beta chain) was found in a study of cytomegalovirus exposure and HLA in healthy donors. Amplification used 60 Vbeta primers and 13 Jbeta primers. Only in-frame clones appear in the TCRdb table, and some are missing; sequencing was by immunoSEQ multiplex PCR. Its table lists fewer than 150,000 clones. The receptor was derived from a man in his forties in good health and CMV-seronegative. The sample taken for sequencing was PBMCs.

For the CDR3, the DNA is TGTGCCAGCAGTTACTGGACAGCGAACACCGGGGAGCTGTTTTTT. This encodes CASSYWTANTGELFF. V is TRBV6-6 and J is TRBJ2-2, with TRBD1 as a possible D gene (6 bases). The CDR3 runs 15 residues. V was trimmed by 1 base and J by 0 bases, leaving 6 bases between them. CDR1 MNHNY and CDR2 SVGAGI come from the germline V gene (reference sequence).